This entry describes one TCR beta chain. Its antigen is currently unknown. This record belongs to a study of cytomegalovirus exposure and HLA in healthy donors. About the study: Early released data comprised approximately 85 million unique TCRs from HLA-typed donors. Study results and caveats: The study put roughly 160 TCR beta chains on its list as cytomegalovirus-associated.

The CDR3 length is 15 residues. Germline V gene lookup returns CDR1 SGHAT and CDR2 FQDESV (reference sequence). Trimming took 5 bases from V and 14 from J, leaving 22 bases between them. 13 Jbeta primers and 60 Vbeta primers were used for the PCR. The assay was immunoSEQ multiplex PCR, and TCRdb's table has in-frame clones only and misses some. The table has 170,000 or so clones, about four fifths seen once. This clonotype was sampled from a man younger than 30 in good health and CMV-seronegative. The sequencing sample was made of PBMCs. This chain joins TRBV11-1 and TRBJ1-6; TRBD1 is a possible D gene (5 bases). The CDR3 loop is CASSPGGLILGALHF. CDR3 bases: TGTGCCAGCAGCCCCGGGGGACTGATCCTAGGGGCCCTCCACTTT.